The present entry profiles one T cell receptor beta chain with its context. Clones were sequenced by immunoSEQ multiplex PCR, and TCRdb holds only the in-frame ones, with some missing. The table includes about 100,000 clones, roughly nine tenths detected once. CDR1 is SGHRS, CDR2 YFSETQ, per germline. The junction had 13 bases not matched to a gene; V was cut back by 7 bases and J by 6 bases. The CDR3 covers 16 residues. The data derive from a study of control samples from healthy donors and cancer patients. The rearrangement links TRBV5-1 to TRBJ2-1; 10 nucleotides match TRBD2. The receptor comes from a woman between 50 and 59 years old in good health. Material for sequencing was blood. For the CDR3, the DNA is TGCGCCAGCGGATGGACTAGCGGAAATCGACTCAATGAGCAGTTCTTC. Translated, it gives CASGWTSGNRLNEQFF.